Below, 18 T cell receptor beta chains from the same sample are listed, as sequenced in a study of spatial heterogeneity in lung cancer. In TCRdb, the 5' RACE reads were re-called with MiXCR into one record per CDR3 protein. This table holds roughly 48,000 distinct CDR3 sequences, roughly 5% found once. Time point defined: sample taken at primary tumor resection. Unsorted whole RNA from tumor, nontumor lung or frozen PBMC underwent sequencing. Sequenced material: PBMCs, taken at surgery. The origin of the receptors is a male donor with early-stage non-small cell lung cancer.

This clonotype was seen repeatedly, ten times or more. The CDR3 loop reads CAWKGVNEQFF. CDR3 in DNA: TGTGCCTGGAAAGGGGTGAATGAGCAGTTCTTC. The V gene is TRBV30, the J gene TRBJ2-1; weak D call: TRBD1 (5 bases). The CDR3 has 11 residues. Trimming left V 4 bases short and J 7 bases short, with 8 bases between. Per germline, CDR1 GTSNPN and CDR2 SVGIG (reference sequence).

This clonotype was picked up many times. In nucleotides, the CDR3 is TGCAGTGCTAGTGAGGGAGCAGGGACCGGGGAGCTGTTTTTT. Protein product: CSASEGAGTGELFF. The chain links TRBV20-1 to TRBJ2-2, with D tentatively TRBD1 or TRBD2 (5 bases each). Trimming stripped 3 bases from V and 5 bases from J, with 13 bases between. The CDR3 spans 14 residues. CDR1 and CDR2 (germline): DFQATT, SNEGSKA (reference sequence).

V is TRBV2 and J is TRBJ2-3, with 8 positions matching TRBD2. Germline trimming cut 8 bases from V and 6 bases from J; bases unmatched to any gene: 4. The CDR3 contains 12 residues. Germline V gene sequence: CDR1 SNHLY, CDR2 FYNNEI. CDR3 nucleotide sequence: TGTGCCAGCTCGGGACTAGTGGATACGCAGTATTTT. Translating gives CASSGLVDTQYF.

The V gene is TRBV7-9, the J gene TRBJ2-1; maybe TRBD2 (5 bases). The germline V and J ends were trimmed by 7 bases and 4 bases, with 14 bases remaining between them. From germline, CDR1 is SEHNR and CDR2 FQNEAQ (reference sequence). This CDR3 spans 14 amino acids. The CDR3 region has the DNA TGTGCCAGCACCTCACTAGTCACTTACAATGAGCAGTTCTTC. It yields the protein CASTSLVTYNEQFF.

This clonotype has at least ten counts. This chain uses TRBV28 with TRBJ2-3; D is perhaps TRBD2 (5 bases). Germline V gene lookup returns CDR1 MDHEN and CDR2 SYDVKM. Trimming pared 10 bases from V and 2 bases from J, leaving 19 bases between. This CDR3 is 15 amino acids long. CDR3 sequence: CATAGAVGFTDTQYF. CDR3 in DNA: TGTGCCACCGCTGGAGCGGTCGGGTTCACAGATACGCAGTATTTT.

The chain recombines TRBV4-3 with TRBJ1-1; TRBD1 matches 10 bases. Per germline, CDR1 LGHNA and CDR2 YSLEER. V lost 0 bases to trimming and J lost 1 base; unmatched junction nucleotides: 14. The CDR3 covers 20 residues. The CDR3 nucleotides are TGCGCCAGCAGCCAAGATGGGACAGGGGTCATCCCCACTTCGAACACTGAAGCTTTCTTT. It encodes CASSQDGTGVIPTSNTEAFF.

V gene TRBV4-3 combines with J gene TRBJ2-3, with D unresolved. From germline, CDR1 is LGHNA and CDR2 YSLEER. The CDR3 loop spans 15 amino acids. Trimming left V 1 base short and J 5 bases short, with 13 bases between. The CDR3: CASSQGPGTGDTQYF. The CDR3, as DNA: TGCGCCAGCAGCCAAGGCCCTGGTACCGGAGATACGCAGTATTTT.

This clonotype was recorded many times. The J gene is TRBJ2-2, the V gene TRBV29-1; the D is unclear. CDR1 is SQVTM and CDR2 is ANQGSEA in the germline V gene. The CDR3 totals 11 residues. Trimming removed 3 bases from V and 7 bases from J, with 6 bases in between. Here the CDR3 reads CSVDRNGELFF. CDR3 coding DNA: TGCAGCGTTGACAGGAACGGGGAGCTGTTTTTT.

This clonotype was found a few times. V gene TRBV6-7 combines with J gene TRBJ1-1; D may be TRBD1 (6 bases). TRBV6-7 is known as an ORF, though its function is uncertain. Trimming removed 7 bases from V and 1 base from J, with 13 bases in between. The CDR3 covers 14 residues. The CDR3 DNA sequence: TGTGCCAGCACCGGGGGGCGGTCGAACACTGAAGCTTTCTTT. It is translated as CASTGGRSNTEAFF.

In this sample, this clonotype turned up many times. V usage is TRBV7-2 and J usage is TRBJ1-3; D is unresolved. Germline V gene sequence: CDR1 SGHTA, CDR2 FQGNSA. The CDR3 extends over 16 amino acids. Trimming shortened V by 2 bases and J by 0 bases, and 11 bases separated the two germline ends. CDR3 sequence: CASSLLGRHSGNTIYF. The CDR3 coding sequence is TGTGCCAGCAGCTTATTAGGACGGCACTCTGGAAACACCATATATTTT.

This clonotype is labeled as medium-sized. CDR3 sequence (DNA): TGTGCCAGCAGCGCCGGGACAGGGATTGGCTACGAGCAGTACTTC. Translated, it gives CASSAGTGIGYEQYF. The V call is TRBV11-1, the J call TRBJ2-7; TRBD1 matches 9 bases. The ends lost 5 bases at V and 3 bases at J; junction bases unmatched: 8. The length of the CDR3 is 15 residues. The germline V gene encodes CDR1 SGHAT and CDR2 FQDESV (reference sequence).

The CDR3 nucleotides are TGTGCCACCACGACAGGGAGGGACACCGGGGAGCTGTTTTTT. This translates into CATTTGRDTGELFF. The chain joins TRBV24-1 to TRBJ2-2; D may correspond to TRBD1 or TRBD2 (7 bases each). The CDR3 loop spans 14 amino acids. The germline V gene encodes CDR1 KGHDR and CDR2 SFDVKD. The V and J ends lost 8 bases and 3 bases respectively, with 12 bases between them.

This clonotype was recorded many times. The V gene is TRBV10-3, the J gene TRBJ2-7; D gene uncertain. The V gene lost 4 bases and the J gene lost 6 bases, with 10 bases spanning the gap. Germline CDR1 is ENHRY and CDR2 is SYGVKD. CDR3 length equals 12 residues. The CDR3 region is CAISAYSGEQYF. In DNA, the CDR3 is TGTGCCATCAGTGCTTATTCGGGCGAGCAGTACTTC.

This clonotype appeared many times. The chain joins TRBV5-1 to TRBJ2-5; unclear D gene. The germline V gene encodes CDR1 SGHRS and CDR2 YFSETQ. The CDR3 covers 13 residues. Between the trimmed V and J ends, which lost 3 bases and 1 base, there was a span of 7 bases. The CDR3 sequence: CASSSLSQETQYF. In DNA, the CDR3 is TGCGCCAGCAGCTCCTTATCCCAAGAGACCCAGTACTTC.

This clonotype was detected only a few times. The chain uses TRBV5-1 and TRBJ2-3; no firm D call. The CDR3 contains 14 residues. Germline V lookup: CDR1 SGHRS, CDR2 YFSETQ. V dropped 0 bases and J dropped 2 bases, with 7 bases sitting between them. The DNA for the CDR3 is TGCGCCAGCAGCTTGGGGATGGACACAGATACGCAGTATTTT. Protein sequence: CASSLGMDTDTQYF.

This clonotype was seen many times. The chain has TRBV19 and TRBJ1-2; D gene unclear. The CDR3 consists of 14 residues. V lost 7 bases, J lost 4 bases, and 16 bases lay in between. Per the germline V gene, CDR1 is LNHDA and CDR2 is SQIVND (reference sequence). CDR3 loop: CASKPISSGYGYTF. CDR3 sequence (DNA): TGTGCCAGTAAACCTATATCCTCGGGCTATGGCTACACCTTC.

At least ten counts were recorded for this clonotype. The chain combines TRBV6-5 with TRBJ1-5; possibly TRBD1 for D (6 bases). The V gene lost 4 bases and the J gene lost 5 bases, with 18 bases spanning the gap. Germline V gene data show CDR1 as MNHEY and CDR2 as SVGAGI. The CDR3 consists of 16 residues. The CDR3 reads CASSSNQGGVDQPQHF. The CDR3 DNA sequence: TGTGCCAGCAGTTCTAACCAAGGGGGTGTGGATCAGCCCCAGCATTTT.

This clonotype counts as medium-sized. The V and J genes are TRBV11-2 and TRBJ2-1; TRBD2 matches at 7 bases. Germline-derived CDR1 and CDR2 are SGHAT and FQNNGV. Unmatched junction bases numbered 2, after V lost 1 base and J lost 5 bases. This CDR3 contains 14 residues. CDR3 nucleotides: TGTGCCAGCAGCTTAGGGGACTACAACAATGAGCAGTTCTTC. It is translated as CASSLGDYNNEQFF.